This TCR beta chain was observed in a study of blood T cell repertoires in COVID-19. Study summary: Sites in the United States, Italy and Spain provided acute and convalescent COVID-19 samples. Sample material is recorded as cDNA or gDNA derived from T cells, B-cell-depleted T cells, or PBMCs.

Trimming pared 4 bases from V and 0 bases from J, leaving 11 bases between. The CDR3 extends over 15 amino acids. The germline gives CDR1 MNHEY, CDR2 SMNVEV (reference sequence). Generated by immunoSEQ multiplex PCR, the TCRdb table keeps only in-frame clones and is missing some. The data contain roughly 120,000 clones, 80% to 90% of them singletons. This chain joins TRBV27 and TRBJ2-3, with D possibly being TRBD2 (5 bases). Sequenced input: peripheral blood. The receptor comes from a man in his 70s with active or convalescent COVID-19. For the CDR3, the DNA is TGTGCCAGCAGTTACAAAAAGCGGAGCACAGATACGCAGTATTTT. Encoded protein: CASSYKKRSTDTQYF.